The 6 T cell receptor beta chains below were found in one sample sequenced in a study of CXCR4 blockade with PD-1 therapy in pancreatic cancer. Produced via immunoSEQ multiplex PCR; TCRdb's table is partial and in-frame only. The data contain about 5,900 clones, 35% to 45% of them singletons. Sample: tumor tissue. These receptors all come from a human donor with pancreatic ductal adenocarcinoma.

The chain links TRBV29-1 to TRBJ2-1; 9 bases map to TRBD2. The J segment lost 9 bases and the V segment lost 4 bases, leaving 7 bases of the junction unmatched. Germline V gene lookup returns CDR1 SQVTM and CDR2 ANQGSEA. The CDR3 consists of 13 residues. CDR3 DNA: TGCAGCGTTGTTCGTTCAGCGGGAGGTGAGCAGTTCTTC. Translated: CSVVRSAGGEQFF.

This clone has more than one count but fewer than ten. At one boundary the junction diverges from the germline segment, which might be a read error. This rearrangement joins TRBV6-4 to TRBJ2-7; D is unclear. The CDR3 spans 14 residues. Per germline, CDR1 MRHNA and CDR2 SNTAGT. The CDR3 reads CAISDTKSSYEQYF. The CDR3 nucleotides read TGTGCCATCAGTGACACCAAAAGCTCCTACGAGCAGTACTTC.

The chain employs TRBV27 and TRBJ2-1; 8 nucleotides match TRBD2. CDR3 length: 17 amino acids. The V segment lost 1 base and the J segment 10 bases; nucleotides outside the gene matches: 15. Germline V gene sequence: CDR1 MNHEY, CDR2 SMNVEV (reference sequence). The CDR3 sequence: CASSLLRVAGGHAEQFF. Written as DNA, the CDR3 is TGTGCCAGCAGTTTATTGAGAGTGGCGGGAGGACACGCCGAGCAGTTCTTC.

This clone was detected ten times or more. This rearrangement joins TRBV6-8 to TRBJ1-5; 10 bases match TRBD1. V gave up 8 bases and J gave up 5 bases; unmatched junction bases: 9. This CDR3 has 15 amino acids. CDR1 MNHGY and CDR2 SAAAGT come from the germline V gene. The CDR3, as DNA: TGTGCCAGCGGTCAGGGACAGGGGAAATATCAGCCCCAGCATTTT. Translation gives CASGQGQGKYQPQHF.

This clone was detected a few times. The V and J genes are TRBV6-7 and TRBJ2-2; D unresolved. TRBV6-7 is an ORF, and what it does is uncertain. The CDR3 runs to 13 residues. V was trimmed by 5 bases and J by 4 bases, leaving 8 bases between them. The CDR3 reads CASSEAPTGELFF. The CDR3 DNA is TGTGCCAGCAGTGAAGCGCCCACCGGGGAGCTGTTTTTT.

V is TRBV19 and J is TRBJ2-5; a weak D match, TRBD1 (6 bases). V shed 1 base and J shed 1 base, with 13 bases lying between them. The CDR3 consists of 16 residues. CDR1 is LNHDA, CDR2 SQIVND, per germline (reference sequence). DNA of the CDR3: TGTGCCAGTAGTATAGCTTGGACAGAAGGCCAAGAGACCCAGTACTTC. Encoded protein: CASSIAWTEGQETQYF.